This T cell receptor beta chain stems from a study of control samples from healthy donors and cancer patients. Here immunoSEQ multiplex PCR was the method, and the copy in TCRdb shows in-frame clones only, minus some. Here the sample spans 80,000 to 100,000 clones, about 86% being singletons. Sequencing used blood. The TCR comes from a man between 25 and 39 years old in good health.

CDR3 coding DNA: TGCGCCAGCAGCCAAGAGGAAATTACGGAGGGACCCCCAGATACGCAGTATTTT. Protein product: CASSQEEITEGPPDTQYF. The gene calls are TRBV4-3 and TRBJ2-3, with a possible D match to TRBD2 (6 bases). The germline CDR1 and CDR2 sequences are LGHNA and YSLEER. V dropped 0 bases and J dropped 4 bases, with 20 bases sitting between them. This CDR3 region has 18 residues.